These 4 T cell receptor beta chains share one sample of origin, sequenced in a study of Ad26.COV2.S vaccination and SARS-CoV-2 variants. Sequencing was performed with immunoSEQ multiplex PCR; in TCRdb, only in-frame clones are kept and a portion is missing. The table lists a few hundred thousand clones, around 87% of them singletons, with about 3.1% in the top ten. Sample treatment: some 19 received Ad26.COV2.S at low or high dose, single or two shots; 5 received placebo; per-sample allocation not given. Sampling happened 63 days after the first vaccine or placebo injection. Material: peripheral blood, obtained in a trial of Ad26.COV2.S vaccine versus placebo. These receptors came from a person aged 18-60 years who received the Ad26.COV2.S COVID-19 vaccine or a placebo.

This chain connects TRBV12-5 to TRBJ2-5; a possible D gene is TRBD1 (6 bases). Germline CDR1 LGHNT, CDR2 FRNRAP. The V gene lost 6 bases and the J gene lost 2 bases, with 10 bases spanning the gap. The CDR3 has 13 residues. The CDR3 coding sequence is TGTGCTAGTGGACCAGGGGCACAAGAGACCCAGTACTTC. Its translation: CASGPGAQETQYF.

The CDR3 coding sequence is TGTGCCAGCAGCTTGACCGGGAACCCCTATGGCTACACCTTC. Its translation: CASSLTGNPYGYTF. This chain joins TRBV11-2 and TRBJ1-2; the D is unclear. The CDR3 has 14 residues. Looked up from germline, CDR1 is SGHAT and CDR2 is FQNNGV. The germline V and J ends were trimmed by 3 bases and 4 bases, with 12 bases remaining between them.

The rearrangement uses TRBV5-1 and TRBJ1-1; perhaps TRBD1 as D (6 bases). Germline V gene sequence: CDR1 SGHRS, CDR2 YFSETQ. This CDR3 is built from 15 residues. Trimming removed 0 bases at V and 4 bases at J, with 13 bases between. The CDR3 DNA reads as TGCGCCAGCAGCTTGGACAGGGCGGTTGGCACTGAAGCTTTCTTT. It encodes CASSLDRAVGTEAFF.

This chain uses TRBV5-1 with TRBJ1-4; no firm D call. Germline CDR1 is SGHRS and CDR2 is YFSETQ. This CDR3 contains 13 residues. Trimming stripped 0 bases from V and 4 bases from J, with 4 bases between. This chain's CDR3 is CASSLGYNEKLFF. The CDR3 nucleotides read TGCGCCAGCAGCTTGGGCTATAATGAAAAACTGTTTTTT. Using reference TRBV5-1 and TRBJ1-4 for the parts outside the CDR3, the full variable domain is KAGVTQTPRYLIKTRGQQVTLSCSPISGHRSVSWYQQTPGQGLQFLFEYFSETQRNKGNFPGRFSGRQFSNSRSEMNVSTLELGDSALYLCASSLGYNEKLFFGSGTQLSVL.